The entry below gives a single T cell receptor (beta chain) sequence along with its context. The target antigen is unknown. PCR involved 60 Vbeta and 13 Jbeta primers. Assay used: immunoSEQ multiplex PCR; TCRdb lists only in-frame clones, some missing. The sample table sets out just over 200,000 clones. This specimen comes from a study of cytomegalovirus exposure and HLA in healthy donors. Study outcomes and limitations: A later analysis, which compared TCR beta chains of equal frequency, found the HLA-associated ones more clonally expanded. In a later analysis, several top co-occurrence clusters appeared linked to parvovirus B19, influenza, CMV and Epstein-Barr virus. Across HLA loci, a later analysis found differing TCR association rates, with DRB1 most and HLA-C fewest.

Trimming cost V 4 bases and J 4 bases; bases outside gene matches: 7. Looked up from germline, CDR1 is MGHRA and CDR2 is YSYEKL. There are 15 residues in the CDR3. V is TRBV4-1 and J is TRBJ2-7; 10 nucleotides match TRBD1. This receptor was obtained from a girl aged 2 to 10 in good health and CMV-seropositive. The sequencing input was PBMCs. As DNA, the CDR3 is TGCGCCAGCAGCCTAGATGGGACAGGGGTTTACGAGCAGTACTTC. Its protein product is CASSLDGTGVYEQYF.